This T cell receptor (beta chain) was sequenced in a study of T cell responses to AZD1222 COVID-19 vaccine. The study, taken as a whole, reports: Spike-spanning, vaccine-associated CD4 TCRs were dominant at 160-218 and 743-854.

The V end lost 6 bases, the J end lost 0 bases, and 6 bases lay between the germline ends. The CDR3 runs to 13 residues. Only in-frame clones appear in the TCRdb table, and some are missing; sequencing was by immunoSEQ multiplex PCR. This table holds about 160,000 clones, 91% found once. Note on this clone: Its cognate antigen is unknown.

The sequence came from an adult in good health. The genes are TRBV12-3 or TRBV12-4 and TRBJ1-5; D is unresolved. The specimen comprised peripheral blood, sampled on day 0 of AZD1222 vaccination. CDR3 region: CASSLNSNQPQHF. DNA of the CDR3: TGTGCCAGCAGCCTGAATAGCAATCAGCCCCAGCATTTT.